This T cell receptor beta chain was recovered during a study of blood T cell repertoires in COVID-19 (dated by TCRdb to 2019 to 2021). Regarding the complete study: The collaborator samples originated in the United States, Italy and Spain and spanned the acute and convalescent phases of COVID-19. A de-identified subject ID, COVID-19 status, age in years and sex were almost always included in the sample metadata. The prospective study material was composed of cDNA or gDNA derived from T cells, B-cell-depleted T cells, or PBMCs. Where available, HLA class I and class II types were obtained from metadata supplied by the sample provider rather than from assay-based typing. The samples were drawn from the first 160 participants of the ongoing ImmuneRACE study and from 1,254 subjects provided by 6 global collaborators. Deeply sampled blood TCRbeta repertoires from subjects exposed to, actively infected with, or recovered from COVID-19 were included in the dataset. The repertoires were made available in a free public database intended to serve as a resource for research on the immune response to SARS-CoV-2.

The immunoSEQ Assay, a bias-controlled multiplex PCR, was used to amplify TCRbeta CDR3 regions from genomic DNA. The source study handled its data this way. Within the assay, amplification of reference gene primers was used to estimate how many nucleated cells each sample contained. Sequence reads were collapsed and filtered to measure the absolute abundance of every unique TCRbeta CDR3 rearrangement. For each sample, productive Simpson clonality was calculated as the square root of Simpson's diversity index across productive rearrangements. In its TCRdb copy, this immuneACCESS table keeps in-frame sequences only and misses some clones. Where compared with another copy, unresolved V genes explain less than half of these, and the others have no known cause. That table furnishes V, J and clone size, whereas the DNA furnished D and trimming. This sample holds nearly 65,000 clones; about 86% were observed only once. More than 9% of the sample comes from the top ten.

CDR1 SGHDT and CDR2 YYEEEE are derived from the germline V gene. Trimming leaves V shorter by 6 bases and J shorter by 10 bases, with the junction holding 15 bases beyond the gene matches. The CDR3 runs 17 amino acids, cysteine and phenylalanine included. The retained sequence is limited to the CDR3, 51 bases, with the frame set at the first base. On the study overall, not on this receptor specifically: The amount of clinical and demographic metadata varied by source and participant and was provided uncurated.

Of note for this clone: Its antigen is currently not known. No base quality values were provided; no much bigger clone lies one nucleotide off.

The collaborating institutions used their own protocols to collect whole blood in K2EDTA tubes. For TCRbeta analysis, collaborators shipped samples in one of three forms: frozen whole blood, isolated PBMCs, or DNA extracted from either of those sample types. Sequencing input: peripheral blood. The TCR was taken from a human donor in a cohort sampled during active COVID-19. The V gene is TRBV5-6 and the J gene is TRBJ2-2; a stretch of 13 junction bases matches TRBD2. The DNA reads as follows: TGTGCCAGCACCCAGGGACTAGCGGGATTTCAGTGGGAGGAGCTGTTTTTT. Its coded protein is CASTQGLAGFQWEELFF.